Below, one T cell receptor beta chain is given with its context. What it binds is unknown. The missing CDR3 end, 3 residues past where the read stops, is filled in from the germline J gene. This specimen belongs to a study of T cells in women clearing cervical HPV infection. Study information: Case blood drawn at lesion detection; control blood after infection cleared. Study-level results: CIN3+ cases had significantly higher TCR repertoire richness than controls, but evenness did not differ. Cases carried less TRBV6-7 than controls: roughly 0.11% versus 0.16%.

The assay was immunoSEQ multiplex PCR, and TCRdb's table has in-frame clones only and misses some. The sample has roughly 14,000 clones. In germline, CDR1 is SNHLY, CDR2 FYNNEI. This CDR3 is built from 15 residues. Sequences were obtained from blood buffy coat. The clonotype was recovered from a woman aged 18-69 years with a cervical HPV16 infection that either progressed to CIN3+ or cleared (not recorded which). The chain joins TRBV2 to TRBJ2-3; 7 bases are a match to TRBD2. The CDR3 region is CASSPYPGGWETQYF. The CDR3 bases that were read are TGTGCCAGCAGCCCCTACCCCGGGGGGTGGGAGACG.